This TCR beta chain is drawn from a study of blood T cell repertoires in COVID-19. About the study: The origin of the acute and convalescent COVID-19 samples was the United States, Italy and Spain. In each case, the material was cDNA or gDNA derived from T cells, B-cell-depleted T cells, or PBMCs.

V was pared by 2 bases and J by 6 bases, with 5 bases of the junction left unmatched. The length of the CDR3 is 15 residues. Germline CDR1 SGHTA, CDR2 FQGNSA. Per the original methods: The authors estimated nucleated cell counts from reference gene primer amplification. Here immunoSEQ multiplex PCR was the method, and the copy in TCRdb shows in-frame clones only, minus some. For V, J and clone size, that table is used; D and trimming come from the DNA. The top ten hold about 10% of the sample, which has about 210,000 clones, roughly four fifths seen once. Researchers sorted participants into cohorts using their self-reported clinical history.

The rearrangement joins TRBV7-2 to TRBJ2-1; TRBD2 agrees at 9 bases. This clonotype originated in a man in his forties who had recovered from COVID-19. Material: PBMCs or T cells enriched from blood (not recorded which). The CDR3 protein is CASSLSSGGLNEQFF. The CDR3 region has the DNA TGTGCCAGCAGCTTATCAAGCGGGGGGCTCAATGAGCAGTTCTTC.